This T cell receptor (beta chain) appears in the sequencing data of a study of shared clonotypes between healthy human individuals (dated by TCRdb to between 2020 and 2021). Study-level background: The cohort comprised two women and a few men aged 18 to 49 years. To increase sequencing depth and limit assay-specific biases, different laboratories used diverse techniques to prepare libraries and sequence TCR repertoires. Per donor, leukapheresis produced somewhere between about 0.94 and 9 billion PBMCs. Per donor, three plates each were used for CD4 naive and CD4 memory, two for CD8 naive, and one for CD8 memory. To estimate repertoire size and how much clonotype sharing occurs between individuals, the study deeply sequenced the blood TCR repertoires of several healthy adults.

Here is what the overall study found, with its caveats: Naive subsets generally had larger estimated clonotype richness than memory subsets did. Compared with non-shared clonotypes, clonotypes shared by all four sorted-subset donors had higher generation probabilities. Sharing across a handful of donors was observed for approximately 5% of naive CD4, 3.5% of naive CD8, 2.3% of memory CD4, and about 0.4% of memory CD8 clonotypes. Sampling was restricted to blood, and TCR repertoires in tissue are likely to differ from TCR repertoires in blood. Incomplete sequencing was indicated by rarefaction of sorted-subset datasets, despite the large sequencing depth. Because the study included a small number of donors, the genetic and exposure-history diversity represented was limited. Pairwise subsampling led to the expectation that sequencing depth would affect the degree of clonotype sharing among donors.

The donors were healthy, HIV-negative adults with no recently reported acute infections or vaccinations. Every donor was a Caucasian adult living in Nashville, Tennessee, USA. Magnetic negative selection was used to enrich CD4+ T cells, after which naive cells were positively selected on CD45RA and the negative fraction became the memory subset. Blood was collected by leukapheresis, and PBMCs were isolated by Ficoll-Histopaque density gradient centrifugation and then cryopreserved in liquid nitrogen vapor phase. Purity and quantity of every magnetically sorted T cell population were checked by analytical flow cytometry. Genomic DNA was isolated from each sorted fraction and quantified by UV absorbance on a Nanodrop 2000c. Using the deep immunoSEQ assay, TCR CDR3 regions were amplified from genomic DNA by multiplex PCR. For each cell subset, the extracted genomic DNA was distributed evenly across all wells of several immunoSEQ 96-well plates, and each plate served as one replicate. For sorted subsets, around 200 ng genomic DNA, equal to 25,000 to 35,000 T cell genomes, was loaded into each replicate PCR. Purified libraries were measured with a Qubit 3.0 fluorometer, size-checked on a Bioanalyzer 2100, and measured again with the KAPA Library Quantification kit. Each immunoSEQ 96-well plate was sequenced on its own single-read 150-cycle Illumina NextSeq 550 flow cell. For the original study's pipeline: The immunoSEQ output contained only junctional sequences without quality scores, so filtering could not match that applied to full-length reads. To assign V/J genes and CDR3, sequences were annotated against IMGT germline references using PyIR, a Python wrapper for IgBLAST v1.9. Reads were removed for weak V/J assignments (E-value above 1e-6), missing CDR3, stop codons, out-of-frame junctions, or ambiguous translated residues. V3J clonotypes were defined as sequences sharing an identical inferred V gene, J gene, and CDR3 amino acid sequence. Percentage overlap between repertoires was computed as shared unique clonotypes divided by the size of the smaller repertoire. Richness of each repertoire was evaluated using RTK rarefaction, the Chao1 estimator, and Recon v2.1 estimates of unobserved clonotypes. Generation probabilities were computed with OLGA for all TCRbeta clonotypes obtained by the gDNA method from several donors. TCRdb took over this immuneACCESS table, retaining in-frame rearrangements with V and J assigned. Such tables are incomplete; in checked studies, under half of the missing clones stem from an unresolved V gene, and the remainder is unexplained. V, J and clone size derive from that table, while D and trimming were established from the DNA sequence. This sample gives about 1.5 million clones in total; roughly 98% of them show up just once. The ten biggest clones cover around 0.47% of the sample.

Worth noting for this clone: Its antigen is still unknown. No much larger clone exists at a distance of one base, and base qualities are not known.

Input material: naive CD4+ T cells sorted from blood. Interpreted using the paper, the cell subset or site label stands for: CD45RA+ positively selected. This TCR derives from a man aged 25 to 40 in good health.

The CDR3 has the sequence CASSPPGGGPYEQYF. The bases read TGTGCCAGCAGCCCCCCGGGGGGAGGTCCCTACGAGCAGTACTTC. The rearranged segments are TRBV28 and TRBJ2-7, with 7 central nucleotides matching TRBD2. CDR1 and CDR2, per the germline V gene, are MDHEN and SYDVKM. Clipping removes 6 bases from V and 2 bases from J, with 10 as the unmatched junction base count. From cysteine to phenylalanine, the CDR3 is 15 amino acids long. Left in the record is the CDR3 DNA by itself, 45 bases read in frame from the first base.